This TCR beta chain comes out of a study of cytomegalovirus exposure and HLA in healthy donors. The CDR3 is 14 residues long. Germline V lookup: CDR1 SGHVS, CDR2 FQNEAQ. After removal of 4 bases from V and 6 bases from J, the junction contained 3 bases not matched to a gene. Regarding the study as a whole: The authors judged a highly shared variant cluster likely a sequencing artifact. In a later analysis, a missense DCLRE1C variant was linked to TCR beta V- and J-gene trimming. Per a later analysis, HLA-associated TCR beta chains showed more clonal expansion than other, equally common TCR beta chains.

In nominal health when sampled, donors likely had unrecorded immune exposures nonetheless. As to this clone: Its antigen is not identified.

60 Vbeta and 13 Jbeta primers were used in PCR. Sequencing was performed with immunoSEQ multiplex PCR; in TCRdb, only in-frame clones are kept and a portion is missing. The sample lists approximately 160,000 clones, over 60% occurring once. The chain has TRBV7-8 and TRBJ2-2; 9 bases agree with TRBD1. Material for sequencing was PBMCs. This clonotype originated in a woman aged 25 to 39 in good health and CMV-seropositive. In DNA, the CDR3 is TGTGCCAGCAGCTCTTACAGGGGGCCCGGGGAGCTGTTTTTT. Its protein product is CASSSYRGPGELFF.